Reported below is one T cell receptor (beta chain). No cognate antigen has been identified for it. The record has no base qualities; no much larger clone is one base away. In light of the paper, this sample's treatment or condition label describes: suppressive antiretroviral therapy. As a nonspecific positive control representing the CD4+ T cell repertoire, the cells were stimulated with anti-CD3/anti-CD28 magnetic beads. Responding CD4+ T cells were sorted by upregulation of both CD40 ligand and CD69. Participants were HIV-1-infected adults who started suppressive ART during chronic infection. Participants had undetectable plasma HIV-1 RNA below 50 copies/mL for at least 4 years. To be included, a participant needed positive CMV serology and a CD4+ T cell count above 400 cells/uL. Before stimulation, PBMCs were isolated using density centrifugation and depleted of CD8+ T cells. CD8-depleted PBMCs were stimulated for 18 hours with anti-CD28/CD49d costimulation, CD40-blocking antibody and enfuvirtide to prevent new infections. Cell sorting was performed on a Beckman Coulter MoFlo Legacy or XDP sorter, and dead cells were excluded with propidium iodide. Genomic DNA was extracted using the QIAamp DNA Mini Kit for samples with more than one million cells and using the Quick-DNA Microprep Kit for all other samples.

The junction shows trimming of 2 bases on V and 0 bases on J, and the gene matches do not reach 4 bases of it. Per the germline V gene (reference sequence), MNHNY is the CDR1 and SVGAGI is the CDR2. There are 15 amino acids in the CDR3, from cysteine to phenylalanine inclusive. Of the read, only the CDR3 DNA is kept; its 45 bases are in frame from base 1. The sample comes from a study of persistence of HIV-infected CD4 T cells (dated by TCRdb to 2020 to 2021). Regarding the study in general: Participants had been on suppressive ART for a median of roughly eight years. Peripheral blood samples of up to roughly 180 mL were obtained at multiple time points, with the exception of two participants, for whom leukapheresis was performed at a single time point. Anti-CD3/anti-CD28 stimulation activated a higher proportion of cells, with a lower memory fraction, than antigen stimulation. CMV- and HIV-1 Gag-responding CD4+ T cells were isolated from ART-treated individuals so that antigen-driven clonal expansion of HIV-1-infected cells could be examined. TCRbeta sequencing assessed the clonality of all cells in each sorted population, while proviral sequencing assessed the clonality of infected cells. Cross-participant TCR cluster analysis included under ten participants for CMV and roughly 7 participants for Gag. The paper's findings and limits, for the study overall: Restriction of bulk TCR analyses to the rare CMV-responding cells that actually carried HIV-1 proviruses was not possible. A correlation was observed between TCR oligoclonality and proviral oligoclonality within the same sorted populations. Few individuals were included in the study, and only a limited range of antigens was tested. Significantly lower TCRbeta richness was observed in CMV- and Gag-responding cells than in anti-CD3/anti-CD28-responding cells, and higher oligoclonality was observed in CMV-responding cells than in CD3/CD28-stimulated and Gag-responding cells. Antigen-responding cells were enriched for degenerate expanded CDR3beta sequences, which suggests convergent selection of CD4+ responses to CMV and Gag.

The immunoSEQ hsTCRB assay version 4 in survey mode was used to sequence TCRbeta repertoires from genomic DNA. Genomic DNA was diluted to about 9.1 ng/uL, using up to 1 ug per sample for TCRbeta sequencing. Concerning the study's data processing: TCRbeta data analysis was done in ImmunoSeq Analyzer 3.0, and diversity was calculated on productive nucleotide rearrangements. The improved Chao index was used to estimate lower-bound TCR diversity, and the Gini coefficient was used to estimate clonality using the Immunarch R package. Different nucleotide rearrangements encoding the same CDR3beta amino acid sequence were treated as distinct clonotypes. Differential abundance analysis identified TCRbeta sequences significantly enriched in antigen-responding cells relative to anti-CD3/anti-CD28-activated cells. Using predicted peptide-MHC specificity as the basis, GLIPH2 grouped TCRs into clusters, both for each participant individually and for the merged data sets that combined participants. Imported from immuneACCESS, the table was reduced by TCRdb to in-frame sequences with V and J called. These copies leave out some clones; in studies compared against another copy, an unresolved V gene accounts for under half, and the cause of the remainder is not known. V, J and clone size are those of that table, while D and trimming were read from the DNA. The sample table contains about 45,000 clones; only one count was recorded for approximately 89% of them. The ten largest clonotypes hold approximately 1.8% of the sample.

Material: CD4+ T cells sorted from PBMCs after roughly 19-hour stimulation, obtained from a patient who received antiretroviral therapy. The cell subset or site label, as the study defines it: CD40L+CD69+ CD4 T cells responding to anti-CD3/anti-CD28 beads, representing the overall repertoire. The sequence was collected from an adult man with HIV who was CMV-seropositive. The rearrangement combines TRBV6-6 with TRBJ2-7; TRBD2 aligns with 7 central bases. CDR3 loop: CASSYLRGSSYEQYF. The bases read TGTGCCAGCAGTTACCTGCGGGGGAGCTCCTACGAGCAGTACTTC.